These 14 T cell receptor beta chains came from one sample sequenced in a study of regulatory dendritic cells for organ transplantation. Libraries were prepared by immunoSEQ multiplex PCR; TCRdb keeps only in-frame clonotypes and omits some of them. The table includes 35,000 to 40,000 clones, over 80% detected once. Sequencing input: naive CD8+ T cells from blood. Subset noted: CD45RA+ naive T cells. The receptor source for this set is a human donor in good health.

This chain uses TRBV7-9 with TRBJ2-1; D remains ambiguous. CDR1 and CDR2 (germline): SEHNR, FQNEAQ (reference sequence). Between the trimmed V and J ends, which lost 5 bases and 4 bases, there was a span of 21 bases. The CDR3 loop spans 17 amino acids. The CDR3 DNA is TGTGCCAGCAGCCCGAGAAAATCCGAATCGATTTACAATGAGCAGTTCTTC. Protein sequence: CASSPRKSESIYNEQFF.

This rearrangement joins TRBV7-6 to TRBJ2-5; D gene ambiguous. The CDR3 is made up of 12 amino acids. Germline values: CDR1 SGHVS, CDR2 FNYEAQ. V lost 1 base and J 4 bases, leaving 4 bases between the germline ends. In nucleotides, the CDR3 is TGTGCCAGCAGCTTAGGTCTAGAGACCCAGTACTTC. Translation: CASSLGLETQYF. Supplemented by reference TRBV7-6 and TRBJ2-5, the full variable domain reads GAGVSQSPRYKVTKRGQDVALRCDPISGHVSLYWYRQALGQGPEFLTYFNYEAQQDKSGLPNDRFSAERPEGSISTLTIQRTEQRDSAMYRCASSLGLETQYFGPGTRLLVL.

The CDR3 sequence is CASSLGQGYQETQYF. CDR3 in DNA: TGTGCCAGCAGTTTAGGCCAGGGGTACCAAGAGACCCAGTACTTC. This chain joins TRBV28 and TRBJ2-5, with D perhaps matching TRBD1 (6 bases). The germline CDR1 and CDR2 sequences are MDHEN and SYDVKM. V gave up 2 bases and J gave up 0 bases, with 10 bases separating them. This CDR3 is 15 amino acids long.

The chain recombines TRBV2 with TRBJ2-7, with D perhaps matching TRBD2 (6 bases). CDR1 and CDR2 from the germline V gene are SNHLY and FYNNEI. Between the trimmed V and J ends, which lost 3 bases and 3 bases, there was a span of 12 bases. CDR3 length: 14 amino acids. The CDR3: CASSDNGGYYEQYF. CDR3 nucleotide sequence: TGTGCCAGCAGTGACAACGGGGGATACTACGAGCAGTACTTC.

V usage is TRBV10-2 and J usage is TRBJ2-7; no firm D call. The V end was cut by 3 bases, the J end by 4 bases, with 4 bases between. The CDR3 is 11 amino acids. Germline V gene sequence: CDR1 WSHSY, CDR2 SAAADI. CDR3 sequence (DNA): TGCGCCAGCAGTGAAGGATACGAGCAGTACTTC. Translating gives CASSEGYEQYF.

V gene TRBV4-3 combines with J gene TRBJ2-7; possible D gene TRBD2, 6 bases. CDR3 length equals 15 residues. CDR1 is LGHNA and CDR2 is YSLEER in the germline V gene. Trimming removed 4 bases at V and 6 bases at J, with 19 bases between. CDR3 region: CASSRVLKEGVEQYF. CDR3 bases: TGCGCCAGCAGCCGAGTCCTGAAGGAGGGTGTCGAGCAGTACTTC.

With regard to this clone: Germline is not matched at one junction end, which may reflect a read error. The V call is TRBV7-2, the J call TRBJ2-7; weak D call: TRBD2 (6 bases). The CDR3 is made up of 17 amino acids. Looked up from germline, CDR1 is SGHTA and CDR2 is FQGNSA. CDR3 residues: CASSLESISSGLYEQYF. CDR3 DNA sequence: TGTGCCAGCAGTTTAGAGTCGATCAGTAGCGGCCTATACGAGCAGTACTTC.

The chain is built from TRBV7-6 and TRBJ2-1; perhaps TRBD2 as D (7 bases). Between the trimmed V and J ends, which lost 8 bases and 5 bases, there was a span of 19 bases. The length of the CDR3 is 15 residues. The germline V gene has CDR1 SGHVS and CDR2 FNYEAQ. CDR3 amino acids: CASHLGGGSDNEQFF. The DNA of the CDR3 is TGTGCCAGCCATCTAGGGGGGGGTTCGGACAATGAGCAGTTCTTC.

The chain has TRBV27 and TRBJ1-1; D might be TRBD1 (5 bases). There are 16 residues in the CDR3. V lost 0 bases and J lost 0, with 11 bases in between. Germline assignment: CDR1 MNHEY and CDR2 SMNVEV (reference sequence). The chain's CDR3 is CASSLSGDAMNTEAFF. In DNA form, the CDR3 reads TGTGCCAGCAGTTTATCCGGGGACGCTATGAACACTGAAGCTTTCTTT.

The rearrangement joins TRBV7-9 to TRBJ2-7; TRBD2 aligns across 11 bases. Trimming took 5 bases from V and 3 from J; bases not matched to a gene: 6. The CDR3 totals 15 residues. Germline CDR1 is SEHNR and CDR2 is FQNEAQ (reference sequence). DNA of the CDR3: TGTGCCAGCAGCCCAGGACTAGCGGGCCTCTACGAGCAGTACTTC. This encodes CASSPGLAGLYEQYF. Full variable domain (rest looked up from reference TRBV7-9 and TRBJ2-7): DTGVSQNPRHKITKRGQNVTFRCDPISEHNRLYWYRQTLGQGPEFLTYFQNEAQLEKSRLLSDRFSAERPKGSFSTLEIQRTEQGDSAMYLCASSPGLAGLYEQYFGPGTRLTVT.

In this sample, this clone turned up once. The chain is built from TRBV6-1 and TRBJ1-2; D remains ambiguous. The CDR3 has 14 residues. The V gene lost 8 bases and the J gene lost 3 bases, with 16 bases spanning the gap. Germline V gene lookup returns CDR1 MNHNS and CDR2 SASEGT. The CDR3 sequence is CASSLEYLDYGYTF. Written as DNA, the CDR3 is TGTGCCAGCTCACTAGAGTATTTGGACTATGGCTACACCTTC.

The chain is built from TRBV14 and TRBJ2-7; the match to TRBD1 covers 7 bases. Germline lookup yields CDR1 SGHDN and CDR2 FVKESK. Losses at the gene ends were 2 bases for V and 5 bases for J; bases not matched to a gene: 12. This CDR3 has 16 residues. The CDR3 reads CASSQPYRAGGNEQYF. The CDR3 bases are TGTGCCAGCAGCCAACCATACAGGGCAGGGGGTAACGAGCAGTACTTC.

The chain links TRBV6-6 to TRBJ2-1, with 8 positions matching TRBD2. The CDR3 length is 15 residues. The junction had 3 bases not matched to a gene; V was cut back by 5 bases and J by 0 bases. The germline gives CDR1 MNHNY, CDR2 SVGAGI (reference sequence). CDR3 amino acids: CASSRGTSSYNEQFF. CDR3 DNA: TGTGCCAGCAGTCGCGGGACTAGCTCCTACAATGAGCAGTTCTTC.

The chain has TRBV7-8 and TRBJ2-7; a possible D gene is TRBD1 (5 bases). This CDR3 has 16 amino acids. CDR1 and CDR2 from the germline V gene are SGHVS and FQNEAQ. The V and J ends lost 5 bases and 3 bases respectively, with 20 bases between them. The CDR3: CASSRLDTYNDYEQYF. CDR3 nucleotides: TGTGCCAGCAGCCGATTGGACACTTATAATGACTACGAGCAGTACTTC.